Below are 5 T cell receptor beta chains sequenced from a single sample in a study of somatic mutations in cytotoxic T cells in rheumatoid arthritis. Clones were sequenced by immunoSEQ multiplex PCR, and TCRdb holds only the in-frame ones, with some missing. The sample has over 10,000 clones; 65% to 75% are singletons. The specimen sequenced was CD8+ T cells sorted from blood. These TCRs come from a man aged 65 to 79 in good health.

The rearrangement links TRBV27 to TRBJ1-4; the D gene is possibly TRBD1 (6 bases). Germline V gives CDR1 MNHEY, CDR2 SMNVEV (reference sequence). This CDR3 region has 16 residues. Trimming removed 3 bases from V and 7 bases from J, with 18 bases in between. The CDR3 spells CASSLGVRGGSEKLFF. As DNA, the CDR3 is TGTGCCAGCAGTTTGGGGGTCAGGGGAGGAAGTGAAAAACTGTTTTTT.

The chain carries TRBV6-1 and TRBJ2-3; D tentatively reads TRBD1 or TRBD2 (5 bases each). V lost 4 bases and J lost 4, with 15 bases in between. This CDR3 region has 15 residues. Per the germline V gene, CDR1 is MNHNS and CDR2 is SASEGT. CDR3 sequence (DNA): TGTGCCAGCAGTGGGGACCCTTCGAGCGCAGATACGCAGTATTTT. Translation gives CASSGDPSSADTQYF.

V and J are TRBV27 and TRBJ2-1, with TRBD2 matching 16 bases. Unmatched junction bases numbered 6, after V lost 7 bases and J lost 9 bases. From germline, CDR1 is MNHEY and CDR2 SMNVEV (reference sequence). This CDR3 has 15 residues. The CDR3 region has the DNA TGTGCCAGCATCCTAGGGACTAGCGGGAGGGGTGAGCAGTTCTTC. It encodes CASILGTSGRGEQFF.

The rearrangement uses TRBV6-1 and TRBJ1-2, with D possibly being TRBD1 (5 bases). The length of the CDR3 is 15 residues. Germline V gene data show CDR1 as MNHNS and CDR2 as SASEGT. Between the trimmed V and J ends, which lost 2 bases and 6 bases, there was a span of 16 bases. The CDR3 DNA follows: TGTGCCAGCAGTGAAAGGGCGGACAACCCTGATGGCTACACCTTC. Amino acids: CASSERADNPDGYTF.

This chain connects TRBV19 to TRBJ1-1; TRBD1 matches at 9 bases. Germline CDR1 reads LNHDA; CDR2 reads SQIVND (reference sequence). The CDR3 is made up of 17 amino acids. The V gene end was trimmed by 7 bases and the J gene end by 6 bases; junction bases not matched to a gene: 18. The CDR3: CASIDHERWGTGSEAFF. For the CDR3, the DNA is TGTGCCAGTATCGACCATGAAAGGTGGGGGACAGGGTCTGAAGCTTTCTTT.